This T cell receptor beta chain is drawn from a study of post-analysis software for immune sequencing data. On the study more broadly: As for disease course, relapsing-remitting, secondary progressive and progressive-relapsing multiple sclerosis were all included.

Concerning this clonotype: Antigen: not known.

CDR3 size: 17 residues. V was clipped by 5 bases and J by 3 bases, with 19 bases between them. Incorporated into the TCR beta cDNA libraries were unique molecular identifiers, which served to reduce PCR and sequencing biases. There were roughly 0.95 to 10 million T cells, and about 500,000 cDNA molecules came from them. TCRdb used MiXCR to reprocess the PCR reads, holding one entry per CDR3 protein. The sample lists about 820,000 distinct CDR3 sequences, about 57% occurring once. Findings and caveats of the study: Controls showed lower frequencies than patients for roughly 5 TRBV segments, and TRBV5-6, TRBV5-1 and TRBV20-1 were among these.

The rearrangement joins TRBV12-3 or TRBV12-4 to TRBJ1-4; tentatively, D is TRBD1 (5 bases). The source of this sequence is a girl aged 5-17 years with multiple sclerosis. The sequencing input was blood. CDR3 nucleotides: TGTGCCAGCAGTCCGGGACGTCTCTCCGGGGCTAATGAAAAACTGTTTTTT. Its protein is CASSPGRLSGANEKLFF.